This T cell receptor beta chain was documented in a study of blood T cell repertoires in COVID-19 (dated by TCRdb to 2020 to 2021). Notes on the research overall: Samples from collaborators originated in the United States, Italy and Spain and spanned both the acute and convalescent phases of COVID-19. The prospective study material was composed of cDNA or gDNA derived from T cells, B-cell-depleted T cells, or PBMCs. Subjects who had been exposed to COVID-19, were actively infected with it, or had recovered from it provided the deeply sampled blood TCRbeta repertoires that made up the dataset. The repertoires were made available in a free public database intended to serve as a resource for research on the immune response to SARS-CoV-2. The samples were drawn from two sources: the first 160 participants of the ongoing ImmuneRACE study, and fewer than 1,500 subjects contributed by 6 global collaborators. Sample metadata almost always included a de-identified subject ID, COVID-19 status, age in years and sex. Where available, HLA class I and class II types were taken from metadata supplied by the sample provider and were not determined by assay-based typing.

Points on this clone: Its antigen is currently not known. Qualities for individual bases were not recorded, and no much larger clone is one base off.

Samples from volunteer blood donors who had recovered from COVID-19 were contributed by a second Seattle source. The collaborating institutions used their own protocols to collect whole blood in K2EDTA tubes. For TCRbeta analysis, collaborator samples were shipped as frozen whole blood, as isolated PBMCs, or as DNA extracted from either sample type. TCRbeta CDR3 regions were amplified from genomic DNA using the immunoSEQ Assay, a bias-controlled multiplex PCR. The published analysis was carried out like this. The number of nucleated cells in each sample was estimated by amplification of reference gene primers within the assay. To quantify the absolute abundance of each unique TCRbeta CDR3 rearrangement, sequence reads were collapsed and filtered. For each sample, productive Simpson clonality was calculated by taking the square root of Simpson's diversity index across productive rearrangements. TCRdb carries this immuneACCESS record with in-frame sequences only. Its versions omit some clonotypes, under half of them owing to an unresolved V gene in the studies checked, with the rest unexplained. V, J and clone size derive from that table, while D and trimming were established from the DNA sequence. Present in this sample are 250,000 to 350,000 clones, about 90% of which were seen just once. The ten largest clones represent 7.8% of the sample.

The V end loses 5 bases and the J end loses 4 bases, and a stretch of 15 bases separates them. Per the germline V gene (reference sequence), SEHNR is the CDR1 and FQNEAQ is the CDR2. The CDR3 spans 15 residues, from the cysteine through the phenylalanine. Kept here is only the CDR3 DNA, which spans 45 bases and is read in frame from base 1. Overall study outcomes, separate from this receptor: The amount of clinical and demographic metadata varied by source and participant and was provided uncurated.

This sequence uses TRBV7-9 and TRBJ1-3, and possibly TRBD1, on 5 matching bases. What was sequenced was peripheral blood. The TCR originated in a woman aged 45-59 years who had recovered from COVID-19. The CDR3 loop reads CASSPTPGNGNTIYF. The base sequence is TGTGCCAGCAGCCCCACGCCAGGGAACGGAAACACCATATATTTT.